Each of the 28 T cell receptor beta chains below was sequenced from the same sample in a study of OX40 agonist ivuxolimab in advanced cancers. The assay was immunoSEQ multiplex PCR, and TCRdb's table has in-frame clones only and misses some. The repertoire consists of about 80,000 clones, with 80% to 90% occurring once and the leading ten covering around 0.23%. The sample was CD4+ or CD8+ T cells sorted from blood, taken in a trial of the OX40 agonist ivuxolimab. Source of these receptors: an adult with an advanced solid tumor such as melanoma, head and neck, liver or kidney cancer.

V and J are TRBV5-1 and TRBJ2-3, with 9 positions matching TRBD2. Trimming removed 3 bases from V and 6 bases from J; junction bases left unmatched: 5. The CDR3 runs 14 residues. Germline assignment: CDR1 SGHRS and CDR2 YFSETQ. The CDR3 is CASSSGLAWDTQYF. In nucleotides, the CDR3 is TGCGCCAGCAGCTCCGGACTAGCGTGGGATACGCAGTATTTT.

The CDR3 region has the DNA TGTGCCAGCAGCCCCCGGACTAGCGGGAGTTGCACAGATACGCAGTATTTT. Encoded protein: CASSPRTSGSCTDTQYF. V is TRBV12-1 and J is TRBJ2-3; TRBD2, the table's D call, lacks a check against the DNA. TRBV12-1 represents a pseudogene. This CDR3 has 17 amino acids.

The CDR3 bases are TGTGCCAGCAGATATCAGCCGGGGGAGCTGTTTTTT. It translates to CASRYQPGELFF. V and J are TRBV11-2 and TRBJ2-2; D not certain. This CDR3 region has 12 residues. V was pared by 6 bases and J by 8 bases, with 10 bases between. CDR1 SGHAT and CDR2 FQNNGV come from the germline V gene.

This sequence joins TRBV15 and TRBJ2-5; D gene uncertain. Per germline, CDR1 LNHNV and CDR2 YYDKDF (reference sequence). The CDR3 loop spans 13 amino acids. The V end lost 2 bases, the J end lost 1 base, and 5 bases lay between the germline ends. CDR3 loop: CATSRQTQETQYF. As DNA, the CDR3 is TGTGCCACCAGCAGACAGACCCAAGAGACCCAGTACTTC.

V is TRBV5-1 and J is TRBJ2-1; no firm D call. V dropped 4 bases and J dropped 1 base, with 9 bases sitting between them. In germline, CDR1 is SGHRS, CDR2 YFSETQ. The CDR3 runs to 14 residues. The CDR3 reads CASSDSQSYNEQFF. CDR3 bases: TGCGCCAGCAGCGACTCCCAATCCTACAATGAGCAGTTCTTC.

The chain combines TRBV9 with TRBJ2-3, with a tentative D call TRBD1 (6 bases). Trimming took 0 bases from V and 4 from J, leaving 21 bases between them. The germline CDR1 and CDR2 sequences are SGDLS and YYNGEE. The CDR3 is 18 amino acids. This CDR3 reads CASSVALIRGSMADTQYF. CDR3 nucleotides: TGTGCCAGCAGCGTAGCCCTCATAAGGGGGAGTATGGCAGATACGCAGTATTTT. Filled out from reference TRBV9 and TRBJ2-3, the complete variable domain reads DSGVTQTPKHLITATGQRVTLRCSPRSGDLSVYWYQQSLDQGLQFLIQYYNGEERAKGNILERFSAQQFPDLHSELNLSSLELGDSALYFCASSVALIRGSMADTQYFGPGTRLTVL.

The chain is built from TRBV19 and TRBJ2-5; D not certain. This CDR3 has 14 amino acids. Germline lookup yields CDR1 LNHDA and CDR2 SQIVND (reference sequence). Trimming removed 4 bases from V and 5 bases from J, with 14 bases in between. The CDR3 spells CASSNSDVKETQYF. The CDR3, as DNA: TGTGCCAGTAGTAACTCCGATGTTAAGGAGACCCAGTACTTC.

This clone was picked up one time. The J gene is TRBJ2-7, the V gene TRBV5-6; 15 bases are a match to TRBD2. Germline V gene lookup returns CDR1 SGHDT and CDR2 YYEEEE. The CDR3 has 18 amino acids. Trimming removed 1 base from V and 3 bases from J; junction bases left unmatched: 8. For the CDR3, the DNA is TGTGCCAGCAGCTTGTTTGGGACTAGCGGGAGGACCCTCTACGAGCAGTACTTC. The encoded protein is CASSLFGTSGRTLYEQYF.

This rearrangement joins TRBV28 to TRBJ2-3; TRBD2 matches 13 bases. The CDR3 is made up of 15 amino acids. Looked up from germline, CDR1 is MDHEN and CDR2 is SYDVKM. V lost 5 bases and J lost 6; bases outside the gene matches: 5. DNA for the CDR3: TGTGCCAGCAGTCAGAGACTAGCGGGAGGTGATACGCAGTATTTT. It yields the protein CASSQRLAGGDTQYF. Full variable domain (missing parts from reference TRBV28 and TRBJ2-3): DVKVTQSSRYLVKRTGEKVFLECVQDMDHENMFWYRQDPGLGLRLIYFSYDVKMKEKGDIPEGYSVSREKKERFSLILESASTNQTSMYLCASSQRLAGGDTQYFGPGTRLTVL.

This chain connects TRBV29-1 to TRBJ1-2, with a tentative D call TRBD1 (5 bases). Trimming stripped 4 bases from V and 2 bases from J, with 14 bases between. The CDR3 has 14 residues. The germline CDR1 and CDR2 sequences are SQVTM and ANQGSEA. The chain's CDR3 is CSVVGRGRNYGYTF. CDR3 DNA sequence: TGCAGCGTTGTTGGCCGGGGGAGGAACTATGGCTACACCTTC. The entire variable domain, with the rest obtained from reference TRBV29-1 and TRBJ1-2, is as follows: SAVISQKPSRDICQRGTSLTIQCQVDSQVTMMFWYRQQPGQSLTLIATANQGSEATYESGFVIDKFPISRPNLTFSTLTVSNMSPEDSSIYLCSVVGRGRNYGYTFGSGTRLTVV.

The chain carries TRBV18 and TRBJ2-7; D is perhaps TRBD1 (6 bases). Germline assignment: CDR1 KGHSH and CDR2 LQKENI. The CDR3 is 14 residues long. V dropped 5 bases and J dropped 2 bases, with 13 bases sitting between them. CDR3: CASSGQGKTYEQYF. For the CDR3, the DNA is TGTGCCAGCTCAGGCCAGGGGAAGACCTACGAGCAGTACTTC.

The chain employs TRBV6-5 and TRBJ2-3; D may be TRBD2 (5 bases). Germline V gene data show CDR1 as MNHEY and CDR2 as SVGAGI. Trimming removed 0 bases from V and 10 bases from J, with 11 bases in between. This CDR3 is built from 13 residues. CDR3 region: CASSYSPEGSQYF. The CDR3, as DNA: TGTGCCAGCAGTTACTCTCCCGAGGGATCGCAGTATTTT.

The rearrangement joins TRBV2 to TRBJ2-3; 11 bases align to TRBD2. After removal of 6 bases from V and 2 bases from J, the junction contained 16 bases not matched to a gene. The germline CDR1 and CDR2 sequences are SNHLY and FYNNEI. The CDR3 covers 19 residues. In nucleotides, the CDR3 is TGTGCCAGCAGCGATATATGGGGACTAGCGGAACTCAACACAGATACGCAGTATTTT. It specifies CASSDIWGLAELNTDTQYF.

The rearrangement uses TRBV6-1 and TRBJ2-7; D gene ambiguous. Trimming left V 2 bases short and J 5 bases short, with 7 bases between. This CDR3 spans 12 amino acids. Germline CDR1 is MNHNS and CDR2 is SASEGT. The CDR3 bases are TGTGCCAGCAGTGAATACATTAACGAGCAGTACTTC. It specifies CASSEYINEQYF.

The chain joins TRBV5-1 to TRBJ2-2; TRBD1 agrees at 8 bases. Trimming took 4 bases from V and 0 from J; bases not matched to a gene: 2. This CDR3 is built from 15 residues. CDR1 and CDR2 (germline): SGHRS, YFSETQ. The chain's CDR3 is CASSQGQANTGELFF. DNA of the CDR3: TGCGCCAGCAGCCAGGGACAGGCGAACACCGGGGAGCTGTTTTTT.

This rearrangement joins TRBV7-9 to TRBJ1-1, with 7 positions matching TRBD1. With 6 bases clipped from V and 1 base from J, the junction kept 5 bases outside the gene matches. The germline gives CDR1 SEHNR, CDR2 FQNEAQ (reference sequence). The CDR3 consists of 14 residues. The CDR3 nucleotides read TGTGCCAGCAGGGATCAGGGGGGGAACACTGAAGCTTTCTTT. Translation: CASRDQGGNTEAFF. The full variable domain, with the rest looked up from reference TRBV7-9 and TRBJ1-1, is DTGVSQNPRHKITKRGQNVTFRCDPISEHNRLYWYRQTLGQGPEFLTYFQNEAQLEKSRLLSDRFSAERPKGSFSTLEIQRTEQGDSAMYLCASRDQGGNTEAFFGQGTRLTVV.

The J gene is TRBJ1-5, the V gene TRBV7-2; D uncertain. This CDR3 spans 16 amino acids. The V end was cut by 4 bases, the J end by 0 bases, with 13 bases between. Per germline, CDR1 SGHTA and CDR2 FQGNSA. This CDR3 reads CASSSPGGLSNQPQHF. Here the CDR3 DNA reads TGTGCCAGCAGCTCACCTGGCGGCCTTAGCAATCAGCCCCAGCATTTT.

This clone was seen more than once but under ten times. The V call is TRBV29-1, the J call TRBJ1-1; 7 nucleotides line up with TRBD1. The CDR3 is 14 amino acids. With 5 bases clipped from V and 3 bases from J, the junction kept 9 bases outside the gene matches. Germline assignment: CDR1 SQVTM and CDR2 ANQGSEA. This CDR3 reads CSVPNPTGYTEAFF. The CDR3 bases are TGCAGCGTTCCGAACCCGACAGGGTACACTGAAGCTTTCTTT.

This clone turned up a few times. This chain connects TRBV7-9 to TRBJ1-1, with 8 nucleotides matching TRBD1. Germline V gene lookup returns CDR1 SEHNR and CDR2 FQNEAQ (reference sequence). The J segment lost 2 bases and the V segment lost 3 bases, leaving 2 bases of the junction unmatched. The CDR3 loop spans 14 amino acids. The CDR3 bases are TGTGCCAGCAGCTTTGGACAGGGCAACACTGAAGCTTTCTTT. It codes for CASSFGQGNTEAFF.

The chain joins TRBV5-1 to TRBJ2-3; TRBD1 might be the D (6 bases). Between the trimmed V and J ends, which lost 2 bases and 3 bases, there was a span of 10 bases. From germline, CDR1 is SGHRS and CDR2 YFSETQ. This CDR3 is built from 14 residues. CDR3 in amino acids: CASSLYGQTDTQYF. CDR3 sequence (DNA): TGCGCCAGCAGCTTATATGGACAGACAGATACGCAGTATTTT.

The V call is TRBV6-5, the J call TRBJ1-2; weak D call: TRBD1 (6 bases). This CDR3 has 15 amino acids. Trimming shortened V by 7 bases and J by 2 bases, and 17 bases separated the two germline ends. CDR1 is MNHEY and CDR2 is SVGAGI in the germline V gene. The CDR3 loop is CASIKGGSSNYGYTF. The CDR3 nucleotides are TGTGCCAGCATCAAGGGGGGGTCTAGCAACTATGGCTACACCTTC.

This chain connects TRBV7-3 to TRBJ2-1; D is perhaps TRBD1 (6 bases). The germline gives CDR1 SGHTA, CDR2 FQGTGA. CDR3 size: 13 residues. Trimming left V 3 bases short and J 5 bases short, with 8 bases between. The CDR3 is CASSLGTNNEQFF. The CDR3 nucleotides read TGTGCCAGCAGCTTGGGGACAAACAATGAGCAGTTCTTC.

This sequence joins TRBV15 and TRBJ2-7; D not certain. The CDR3 length is 15 residues. Trimming cost V 0 bases and J 6 bases, with 15 bases left between them. In germline, CDR1 is LNHNV, CDR2 YYDKDF (reference sequence). The CDR3 spells CATSRDSERRFEQYF. As DNA, the CDR3 is TGTGCCACCAGCAGAGATTCGGAGCGACGGTTCGAGCAGTACTTC.

This chain links TRBV5-4 with TRBJ2-5; 12 bases line up with TRBD2. The CDR3 extends over 15 amino acids. V lost 0 bases to trimming and J lost 5 bases; unmatched junction nucleotides: 2. Germline V CDR1 and CDR2: SGHNT, YYREEE (reference sequence). The CDR3 nucleotides are TGTGCCAGCAGCTTGGGACTAGCGGGAGTTGAGACCCAGTACTTC. This encodes CASSLGLAGVETQYF.

This rearrangement joins TRBV18 to TRBJ2-2; 10 bases match TRBD1. Germline CDR1 reads KGHSH; CDR2 reads LQKENI. The V gene end was trimmed by 4 bases and the J gene end by 4 bases; junction bases not matched to a gene: 6. The length of the CDR3 is 16 residues. The CDR3 region is CASSRGQGVLTGELFF. Here the CDR3 DNA reads TGTGCCAGCTCACGAGGACAGGGGGTGCTCACCGGGGAGCTGTTTTTT.

This clone was detected once. The chain combines TRBV5-5 with TRBJ2-3; D not resolved. There are 13 residues in the CDR3. Trimming shortened V by 2 bases and J by 0 bases, and 4 bases separated the two germline ends. The V gene's germline CDR1 is SGHKS and CDR2 YYEKEE (reference sequence). This CDR3 reads CASSFPSTDTQYF. In DNA form, the CDR3 reads TGTGCCAGCAGCTTTCCTAGCACAGATACGCAGTATTTT.

The chain uses TRBV10-3 and TRBJ2-3; 14 nucleotides align to TRBD2. The germline V gene encodes CDR1 ENHRY and CDR2 SYGVKD. The CDR3 has 18 residues. V lost 8 bases to trimming and J lost 4 bases; unmatched junction nucleotides: 14. CDR3 region: CAISRGTSGSEVADTQYF. The CDR3 region has the DNA TGTGCCATCTCCCGCGGGACTAGCGGGAGTGAAGTTGCAGATACGCAGTATTTT.

This clone was detected only once. The rearrangement joins TRBV11-2 to TRBJ1-1; perhaps TRBD1 as D (5 bases). Trimming pared 4 bases from V and 1 base from J, leaving 19 bases between. The CDR3 sequence is 17 residues long. CDR1 SGHAT and CDR2 FQNNGV come from the germline V gene. The CDR3 coding sequence is TGTGCCAGCAGCTCCAGACCGCAGGGTTCGGAGAACACTGAAGCTTTCTTT. Protein product: CASSSRPQGSENTEAFF.